This T cell receptor beta chain was documented in a study of control samples from healthy donors and cancer patients (TCRdb year 2020). The library relied on the immunoSEQ multiplex PCR assay. In its TCRdb copy, this immuneACCESS table keeps in-frame sequences only and misses some clones. Where compared with another copy, unresolved V genes explain less than half of these, and the others have no known cause. The table for this sample lists some 96,000 clones; roughly 87% of them were counted only once. 15% to 20% of the sample is held by the ten biggest clonotypes. Regarding this clone: Its antigen is currently not known. Per-nucleotide qualities are absent, and no much larger clonotype sits a single base away.

CDR1 and CDR2, per the germline V gene, are MNHEY and SVGAGI. Measured from the cysteine to the phenylalanine, the CDR3 is 12 residues long. Only the CDR3 DNA stays, 36 bases, in frame from base 1. V lost 6 bases and J lost 5 bases; the stretch between them is 10 bases long. This chain joins TRBV6-5 to TRBJ2-5; the D gene remains uncertain. The sample comprised blood. The receptor was isolated from a woman in her fifties or sixties in good health. Read as DNA, the sequence is TGTGCCAGCAGCCAAAGCCTTGAGACCCAGTACTTC. Its coded protein is CASSQSLETQYF.